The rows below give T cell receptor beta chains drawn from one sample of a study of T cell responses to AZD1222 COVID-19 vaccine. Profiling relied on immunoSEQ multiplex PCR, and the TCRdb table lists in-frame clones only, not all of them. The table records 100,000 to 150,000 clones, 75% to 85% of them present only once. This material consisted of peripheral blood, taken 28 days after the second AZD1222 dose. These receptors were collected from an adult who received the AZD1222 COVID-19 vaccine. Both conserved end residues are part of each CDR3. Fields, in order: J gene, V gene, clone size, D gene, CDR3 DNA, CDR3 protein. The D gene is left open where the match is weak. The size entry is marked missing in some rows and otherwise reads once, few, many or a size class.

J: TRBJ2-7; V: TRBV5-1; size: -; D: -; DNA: TGCGCCAGCAGCTTGGGGGGGAGCTCCTACGAGCAGTACTTC; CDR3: CASSLGGSSYEQYF
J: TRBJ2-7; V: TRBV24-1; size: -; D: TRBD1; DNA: TGTGCCACCAGTGACCCCCGGACAGGCCGTAACGAGCAGTACTTC; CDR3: CATSDPRTGRNEQYF
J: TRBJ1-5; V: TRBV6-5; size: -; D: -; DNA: TGTGCCAGCAGTTACTCGGGGTCGAGCAATCAGCCCCAGCATTTT; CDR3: CASSYSGSSNQPQHF
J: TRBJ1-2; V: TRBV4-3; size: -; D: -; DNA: TGCGCCAGCAGCCAAGATTTAGGAGGGGCTGGCTATGGCTACACCTTC; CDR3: CASSQDLGGAGYGYTF
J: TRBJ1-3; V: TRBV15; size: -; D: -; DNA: TGTGCCACCAGCAGAGATCTTCTGGGAAACACCATATATTTT; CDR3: CATSRDLLGNTIYF
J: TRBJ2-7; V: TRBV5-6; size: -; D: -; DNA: TGTGCCAGCAGCTGGGGGTCTGCGGAGCAGTACTTC; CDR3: CASSWGSAEQYF
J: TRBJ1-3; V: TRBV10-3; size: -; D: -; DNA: TGTGCCATCAGTGACTCCGACAGGCAAGGAAACACCATATATTTT; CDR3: CAISDSDRQGNTIYF
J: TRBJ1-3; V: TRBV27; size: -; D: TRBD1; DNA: TGTGCCAGCAGTTCCCCGGGACAGGGAAACACCATATATTTT; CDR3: CASSSPGQGNTIYF
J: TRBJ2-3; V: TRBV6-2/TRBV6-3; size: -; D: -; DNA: TGTGCCAGCAGTCGCCGACTGAGCACAGATACGCAGTATTTT; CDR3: CASSRRLSTDTQYF
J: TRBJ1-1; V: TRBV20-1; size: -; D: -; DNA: TGCAGTGCTAGTACAGACACTATGAACACTGAAGCTTTCTTT; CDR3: CSASTDTMNTEAFF
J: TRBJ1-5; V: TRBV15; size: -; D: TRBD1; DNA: TGTGCCACCAGCAGACACGGGACAGGGTTACAGCCCCAGCATTTT; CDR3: CATSRHGTGLQPQHF
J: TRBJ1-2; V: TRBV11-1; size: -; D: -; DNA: TGTGCCAGCAGCTGGAGTGGAGATGGCTACACCTTC; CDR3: CASSWSGDGYTF
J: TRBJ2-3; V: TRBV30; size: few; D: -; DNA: TGTGCCTGGAGTGGGATTACCCGTGATACGCAGTATTTT; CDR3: CAWSGITRDTQYF
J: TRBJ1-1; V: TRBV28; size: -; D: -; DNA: TGTGCCAGCAGAGCCGTAAGTTGGGCCACTGAAGCTTTCTTT; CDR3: CASRAVSWATEAFF
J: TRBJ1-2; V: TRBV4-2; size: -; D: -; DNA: TGTGCCAGCAGCCCGACTCAGGAGGCCGTAGACTATGGCTACACCTTC; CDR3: CASSPTQEAVDYGYTF
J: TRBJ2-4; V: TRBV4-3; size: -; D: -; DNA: TGCGCCAGCAGCCAAGATCGTATTGACATTCAGTACTTC; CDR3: CASSQDRIDIQYF
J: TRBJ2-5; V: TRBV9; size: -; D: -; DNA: TGTGCCAGCAGCGCCCAGGGGGGGGAGACCCAGTACTTC; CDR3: CASSAQGGETQYF
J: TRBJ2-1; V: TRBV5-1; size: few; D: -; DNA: TGCGCCAGCAGTCACCGGGACCCAGGATACAATGAGCAGTTCTTC; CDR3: CASSHRDPGYNEQFF
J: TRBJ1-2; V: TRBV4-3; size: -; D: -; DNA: TGCGCCAGCAGCCAGGACAGCGTGAAAAACTATGGCTACACCTTC; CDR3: CASSQDSVKNYGYTF
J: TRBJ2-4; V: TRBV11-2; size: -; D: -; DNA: TGTGCCAGCAGCCCCTCCGTCGGGGGCAAAAACATTCAGTACTTC; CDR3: CASSPSVGGKNIQYF
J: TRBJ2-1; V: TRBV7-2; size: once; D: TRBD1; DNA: TGTGCCAGCAGCCCTATCGGGACAGGGCCCTACAATGAGCAGTTCTTC; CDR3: CASSPIGTGPYNEQFF
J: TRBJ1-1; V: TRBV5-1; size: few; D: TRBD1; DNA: TGCGCCAGCTCCGAACAGGGGAAGAACACTGAAGCTTTCTTT; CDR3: CASSEQGKNTEAFF
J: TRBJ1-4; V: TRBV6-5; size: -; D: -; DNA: TGTGCCAGCAGTTACGGTGTAGGGGGTGGTGAAAAACTGTTTTTT; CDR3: CASSYGVGGGEKLFF
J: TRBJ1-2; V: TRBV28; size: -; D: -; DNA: TGTGCCAGCAGTTTAGGTACAGGTTTGGGCTATGGCTACACCTTC; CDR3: CASSLGTGLGYGYTF
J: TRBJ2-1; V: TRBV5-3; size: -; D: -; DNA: TGTGCCAGAAGCCCCGCCCCCTGCAGCCACAATGAGCAGTTCTTC; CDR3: CARSPAPCSHNEQFF
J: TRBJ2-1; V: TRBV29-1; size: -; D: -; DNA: TGCAGCCTGACAGGAAGTTCCTACAATGAGCAGTTCTTC; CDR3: CSLTGSSYNEQFF